Below, 31 T cell receptor beta chains from the same sample are listed, as sequenced in a study of blood T cell repertoires in COVID-19. Clones were sequenced by immunoSEQ multiplex PCR, and TCRdb holds only the in-frame ones, with some missing. This repertoire shows about 190,000 clones, 87% found once; its top ten account for around 13%. Sample: peripheral blood. The receptors stem from a woman in her 70s with COVID-19, enrolled during active disease.

The sample holds a few counts of this clone. The V gene is TRBV28, the J gene TRBJ2-7; 8 bases map to TRBD2. After removal of 1 base from V and 5 bases from J, the junction contained 7 bases not matched to a gene. The CDR3 consists of 15 residues. The germline CDR1 and CDR2 sequences are MDHEN and SYDVKM. The CDR3 is CASSLFGGRMNEQYF. As DNA, the CDR3 is TGTGCCAGCAGTTTATTCGGCGGGAGGATGAACGAGCAGTACTTC.

This rearrangement joins TRBV18 to TRBJ1-2; TRBD1 might be the D (6 bases). The CDR3 runs to 16 residues. Germline assignment: CDR1 KGHSH and CDR2 LQKENI. Trimming pared 2 bases from V and 5 bases from J, leaving 18 bases between. The CDR3 DNA reads as TGTGCCAGCTCACCAAGGGCCGACAGGACGGTTTATGGCTACACCTTC. This sequence encodes CASSPRADRTVYGYTF.

This rearrangement joins TRBV25-1 to TRBJ2-1; 9 nucleotides line up with TRBD2. Looked up from germline, CDR1 is MGHDK and CDR2 is SYGVNS. V was clipped by 4 bases and J by 8 bases; unmatched bases: 6. The CDR3 is 14 residues long. DNA of the CDR3: TGTGCCAGCAGTGGGGCGGGAGGGGTGGATGAGCAGTTCTTC. It translates to CASSGAGGVDEQFF. The variable domain in full, completed from reference TRBV25-1 and TRBJ2-1, reads EADIYQTPRYLVIGTGKKITLECSQTMGHDKMYWYQQDPGMELHLIHYSYGVNSTEKGDLSSESTVSRIRTEHFPLTLESARPSHTSQYLCASSGAGGVDEQFFGPGTRLTVL.

This sequence joins TRBV15 and TRBJ2-5, with a tentative D call TRBD1 (6 bases). The CDR3 runs to 14 residues. With 4 bases removed from V and 3 bases from J, the gap between germline ends came to 12 bases. Germline V gene data show CDR1 as LNHNV and CDR2 as YYDKDF (reference sequence). The CDR3 region has the DNA TGTGCCACCAGCATAGGGGGATCTAAAGAGACCCAGTACTTC. This sequence encodes CATSIGGSKETQYF.

The rearrangement links TRBV12-3 or TRBV12-4 to TRBJ1-1; unclear D gene. The CDR3 runs to 13 residues. V lost 3 bases, J lost 8 bases, and 13 bases lay in between. CDR3 DNA sequence: TGTGCCAGCAGTTTGAACGAGGGTTCCGAAGCTTTCTTT. It encodes CASSLNEGSEAFF.

The chain joins TRBV21-1 to TRBJ1-5. TRBV21-1 is labeled a pseudogene. The CDR3 spans 14 residues. The CDR3 DNA reads TGTGCCAGCAGGGGGGGTACCCGAGGTCAGCCCCAGCATTTT. Translating it yields CASRGGTRGQPQHF.

CDR3 DNA: TGTGCCAGTAGTACACCCCGAATGACTAGCGGGAGAACGAAGATCTACGAGCAGTACTTC. Its protein is CASSTPRMTSGRTKIYEQYF. This sequence joins TRBV19 and TRBJ2-7, with 12 positions matching TRBD2. This CDR3 spans 20 amino acids. The V gene end was trimmed by 4 bases and the J gene end by 3 bases; junction bases not matched to a gene: 19. Germline V gene data show CDR1 as LNHDA and CDR2 as SQIVND (reference sequence).

The V gene is TRBV15, the J gene TRBJ2-1; the match to TRBD2 covers 8 bases. J was trimmed by 3 bases and V by 2 bases; bases with no gene match: 3. CDR1 LNHNV and CDR2 YYDKDF come from the germline V gene (reference sequence). This CDR3 has 15 residues. The CDR3 reads CATSRSGTSYNEQFF. The CDR3 DNA sequence: TGTGCCACCAGCAGATCAGGGACTAGCTACAATGAGCAGTTCTTC. The whole variable domain, filled in from reference TRBV15 and TRBJ2-1, reads DAMVIQNPRYQVTQFGKPVTLSCSQTLNHNVMYWYQQKSSQAPKLLFHYYDKDFNNEADTPDNFQSRRPNTSFCFLDIRSPGLGDTAMYLCATSRSGTSYNEQFFGPGTRLTVL.

The gene calls are TRBV19 and TRBJ2-7; TRBD2 might be the D (6 bases). Trimming removed 4 bases from V and 4 bases from J, with 14 bases in between. CDR3 length: 14 amino acids. Germline values: CDR1 LNHDA, CDR2 SQIVND (reference sequence). CDR3 residues: CASSSSSGGYEQYF. The DNA for the CDR3 is TGTGCCAGTAGTAGCTCTAGTGGAGGGTACGAGCAGTACTTC.

This clone was recorded a few times. J is TRBJ2-6 and V is TRBV4-1, with D tentatively TRBD1 (6 bases). Looked up from germline, CDR1 is MGHRA and CDR2 is YSYEKL. Between the trimmed V and J ends, which lost 4 bases and 0 bases, there was a span of 10 bases. CDR3 length: 16 residues. As DNA, the CDR3 is TGCGCCAGCAGCCCGAACAGGGTCTCTGGGGCCAACGTCCTGACTTTC. Protein product: CASSPNRVSGANVLTF.

V is TRBV4-2 and J is TRBJ2-1; 12 nucleotides align to TRBD2. The CDR3 is 16 residues long. CDR1 LGHNA and CDR2 YNFKEQ come from the germline V gene. With 3 bases clipped from V and 4 bases from J, the junction kept 4 bases outside the gene matches. The CDR3 spells CASSQEGTSGYNEQFF. The CDR3 DNA is TGTGCCAGCAGCCAGGAAGGGACTAGCGGGTACAATGAGCAGTTCTTC.

In its sample, this clone was seen a few times. The sample holds other DNA sequences that translate to the same CDR3. The chain employs TRBV19 and TRBJ2-3, with D perhaps TRBD2 (6 bases). This CDR3 comprises 15 residues. Germline V gives CDR1 LNHDA, CDR2 SQIVND (reference sequence). V was pared by 3 bases and J by 3 bases, with 13 bases between. CDR3 nucleotide sequence: TGTGCCAGTAGTATCGGGGGAGGTTGGACAGATACGCAGTATTTT. This encodes CASSIGGGWTDTQYF.

The J gene is TRBJ1-2, the V gene TRBV5-1; D might be TRBD1 (6 bases). V lost 0 bases, J lost 5 bases, and 11 bases lay in between. Per germline, CDR1 SGHRS and CDR2 YFSETQ. CDR3 length: 14 residues. The CDR3, as DNA: TGCGCCAGCAGCTTGGCTGAGGGGGTATATGGCTACACCTTC. It yields the protein CASSLAEGVYGYTF.

The rearrangement joins TRBV6-1 to TRBJ2-1, with TRBD2 identical over 7 bases. The CDR3 extends over 16 amino acids. V lost 1 base, J lost 4 bases, and 7 bases stayed unmatched. Per the germline V gene, CDR1 is MNHNS and CDR2 is SASEGT. CDR3 in DNA: TGTGCCAGCAGTGAAGGTATGCGGGAGCCGTACAATGAGCAGTTCTTC. It codes for CASSEGMREPYNEQFF.

CDR3 sequence (DNA): TGTGCCAGCGCCGGGGACAGGGGGTCTGGAAACACCATATATTTT. Translated, it gives CASAGDRGSGNTIYF. The gene calls are TRBV19 and TRBJ1-3, with 11 bases identical to TRBD1. The CDR3 has 15 amino acids. From germline, CDR1 is LNHDA and CDR2 SQIVND (reference sequence). With 9 bases clipped from V and 1 base from J, the junction kept 5 bases outside the gene matches.

The rearrangement uses TRBV9 and TRBJ1-5; TRBD1 aligns across 7 bases. The CDR3 has 13 residues. Germline V gene sequence: CDR1 SGDLS, CDR2 YYNGEE. Trimming at V came to 4 bases and at J to 7 bases, leaving 5 bases not matched to a gene. The CDR3 DNA is TGTGCCAGCAGCTTACAGGGGAGCCAGCCCCAGCATTTT. It specifies CASSLQGSQPQHF.

This chain joins TRBV6-4 and TRBJ2-7, with TRBD2 matching 9 bases. The V gene end was trimmed by 4 bases and the J gene end by 3 bases; junction bases not matched to a gene: 7. CDR1 and CDR2 (germline): MRHNA, SNTAGT. The CDR3 length is 15 residues. The CDR3 is CASSVLAGVVYEQYF. CDR3 DNA: TGTGCCAGCAGTGTTTTAGCGGGAGTAGTCTACGAGCAGTACTTC.

The gene calls are TRBV5-1 and TRBJ1-3; no firm D call. This CDR3 contains 15 residues. Trimming stripped 0 bases from V and 3 bases from J, with 10 bases between. Germline V CDR1 and CDR2: SGHRS, YFSETQ. In DNA form, the CDR3 reads TGCGCCAGCAGCTTGGTTCCAGGTGGTGGAAACACCATATATTTT. Its translation is CASSLVPGGGNTIYF.

The chain links TRBV4-2 to TRBJ1-1; no clear D. Trimming stripped 3 bases from V and 0 bases from J, with 11 bases between. CDR1 is LGHNA and CDR2 is YNFKEQ in the germline V gene. The CDR3 is 15 residues long. Written as DNA, the CDR3 is TGTGCCAGCAGCCAGCAGAATCTTATGAACACTGAAGCTTTCTTT. This encodes CASSQQNLMNTEAFF.

This clone has only one observation. This sequence joins TRBV6-5 and TRBJ1-6; a possible D gene is TRBD1 (5 bases). The CDR3 extends over 13 amino acids. Germline V gene data show CDR1 as MNHEY and CDR2 as SVGAGI. V was shortened by 8 bases and J by 7 bases, with 12 bases between the two germline ends. The DNA of the CDR3 is TGTGCCAGCTCGGGCAGGGTAAATTCACCCCTCCACTTT. Translating it yields CASSGRVNSPLHF.

With respect to this clone: Other nucleotide sequences in the sample specify the same CDR3. V and J are TRBV19 and TRBJ2-7, with D possibly TRBD1 on 6 matching bases. CDR3 size: 14 residues. Germline lookup yields CDR1 LNHDA and CDR2 SQIVND (reference sequence). The V end was cut by 2 bases, the J end by 0 bases, with 8 bases between. CDR3 amino acids: CASSISGDSYEQYF. The CDR3, as DNA: TGTGCCAGTAGTATATCAGGGGACTCCTACGAGCAGTACTTC.

The chain couples TRBV7-2 to TRBJ2-1; 8 bases are shared with TRBD2. Germline V gene sequence: CDR1 SGHTA, CDR2 FQGNSA. This CDR3 has 15 amino acids. J was trimmed by 8 bases and V by 3 bases; bases with no gene match: 9. CDR3 bases: TGTGCCAGCAGCTTGGGAACTAGCGGTCATGATGAGCAGTTCTTC. Its translation is CASSLGTSGHDEQFF.

The rearrangement joins TRBV12-2 to TRBJ2-3; the table's D call of TRBD2 was not tested on the DNA. TRBV12-2 is labeled a pseudogene. The CDR3 runs to 16 residues. Here the CDR3 reads CASRLGTSGSTDTQYF. CDR3 in DNA: TGTGCAAGTCGCTTAGGAACTAGCGGGAGCACAGATACGCAGTATTTT.

This chain links TRBV10-3 with TRBJ2-3; D is uncertain. CDR3 length: 14 residues. V was pared by 0 bases and J by 6 bases, with 10 bases between. Per the germline V gene, CDR1 is ENHRY and CDR2 is SYGVKD. The CDR3 sequence: CAISESSSLDTQYF. The CDR3, as DNA: TGTGCCATCAGTGAGTCGAGTTCGCTGGATACGCAGTATTTT.

This chain's CDR3 is CAGGGDNNSPLHF. The CDR3 bases are TGTGCCGGAGGAGGCGACAATAATTCACCCCTCCACTTT. The chain has TRBV28 and TRBJ1-6; D is uncertain. Germline loops: CDR1 MDHEN, CDR2 SYDVKM. The CDR3 totals 13 residues. Trimming pared 11 bases from V and 5 bases from J, leaving 13 bases between.

This clone showed up just a few times. The gene calls are TRBV6-2 or TRBV6-3 and TRBJ2-7; D call uncertain. CDR1 MNHEY and CDR2 SVGEGT come from the germline V gene. V gave up 5 bases and J gave up 4 bases, with 18 bases separating them. CDR3 length: 15 amino acids. In DNA form, the CDR3 reads TGTGCCAGCAGTAACGCCTACTCTCGCGAGTACGAGCAGTACTTC. It yields the protein CASSNAYSREYEQYF.

The chain carries TRBV7-9 and TRBJ1-1; D might be TRBD1 (6 bases). CDR3 length: 15 amino acids. CDR1 SEHNR and CDR2 FQNEAQ come from the germline V gene (reference sequence). V gave up 5 bases and J gave up 4 bases, with 17 bases separating them. The CDR3 reads CASSPGGGLGTEAFF. For the CDR3, the DNA is TGTGCCAGCAGCCCCGGCGGGGGGCTCGGCACTGAAGCTTTCTTT.

V is TRBV6-5 and J is TRBJ1-6; 7 bases are shared with TRBD1. This CDR3 spans 14 amino acids. Germline CDR1 reads MNHEY; CDR2 reads SVGAGI. V lost 6 bases, J lost 10 bases, and 9 bases stayed unmatched. The CDR3 is CASRSLGGRSPLHF. The DNA of the CDR3 is TGTGCCAGCAGATCCTTAGGGGGCCGGTCACCCCTCCACTTT.

V usage is TRBV6-2 or TRBV6-3 and J usage is TRBJ1-2; 8 bases match TRBD1. CDR1 and CDR2 (germline): MNHEY, SVGEGT. Unmatched junction bases numbered 9, after V lost 6 bases and J lost 3 bases. This CDR3 has 15 residues. The CDR3 DNA reads as TGTGCCAGCAGCTCCCCCGACAGGGGTCACTATGGCTACACCTTC. It encodes CASSSPDRGHYGYTF.

The chain joins TRBV6-6 to TRBJ1-3, with D hard to call. The V gene's germline CDR1 is MNHNY and CDR2 SVGAGI (reference sequence). The CDR3 loop spans 15 amino acids. V was shortened by 2 bases and J by 1 base, with 9 bases between the two germline ends. For the CDR3, the DNA is TGTGCCAGCAGTTACAGCTCAAGTTCTGGAAACACCATATATTTT. Protein product: CASSYSSSSGNTIYF.

This chain links TRBV6-5 with TRBJ2-3; 7 bases match TRBD1. CDR1 and CDR2 (germline): MNHEY, SVGAGI. This CDR3 has 13 amino acids. Unmatched junction bases numbered 6, after V lost 6 bases and J lost 6 bases. CDR3: CASSRQGEDTQYF. Here the CDR3 DNA reads TGTGCCAGCAGCCGCCAGGGGGAGGATACGCAGTATTTT.